These 26 T cell receptor beta chains were all obtained from the same sample, sequenced in a study of blood T cell repertoires in COVID-19. Sequencing used immunoSEQ multiplex PCR; TCRdb keeps in-frame clones, though not all of them. The sample holds about 70,000 clones, roughly 80% seen once. The sample was peripheral blood. Every receptor here comes from a woman aged 80 or over with acute or convalescent COVID-19.

This clone has just a few counts. The chain recombines TRBV27 with TRBJ1-1; 7 nucleotides align to TRBD1. Germline CDR1 is MNHEY and CDR2 is SMNVEV (reference sequence). Germline trimming cut 3 bases from V and 4 bases from J; bases unmatched to any gene: 5. The CDR3 sequence is 14 residues long. The CDR3 sequence is CASSFRGRGTEAFF. CDR3 DNA sequence: TGTGCCAGCAGTTTCAGGGGGAGAGGCACTGAAGCTTTCTTT.

The chain employs TRBV19 and TRBJ2-2, with D unclear. The CDR3 is 15 residues long. In germline, CDR1 is LNHDA, CDR2 SQIVND (reference sequence). Trimming cost V 6 bases and J 4 bases, with 15 bases left between them. For the CDR3, the DNA is TGTGCCAGTAGGTTCAGTCAGTACCCCACCGGGGAGCTGTTTTTT. This gives the protein CASRFSQYPTGELFF.

This clone has only a few counts. The chain employs TRBV11-2 and TRBJ1-2; 8 bases fit TRBD1. The CDR3 contains 15 residues. V dropped 2 bases and J dropped 3; count of bases not matched to a gene: 5. CDR1 is SGHAT and CDR2 is FQNNGV in the germline V gene. The CDR3 bases are TGTGCCAGCAGCTTACTATTGACAGGGGACTATGGCTACACCTTC. It yields the protein CASSLLLTGDYGYTF.

This clone was seen a handful of times. The rearrangement links TRBV5-1 to TRBJ2-7; a possible D gene is TRBD1 (5 bases). From germline, CDR1 is SGHRS and CDR2 YFSETQ. The V end was cut by 1 base, the J end by 3 bases, with 11 bases between. The CDR3 is 14 residues long. CDR3: CASSLSRARYEQYF. CDR3 nucleotides: TGCGCCAGCAGCTTGTCCAGGGCACGCTACGAGCAGTACTTC. Full variable domain (outside the CDR3, taken from reference TRBV5-1 and TRBJ2-7): KAGVTQTPRYLIKTRGQQVTLSCSPISGHRSVSWYQQTPGQGLQFLFEYFSETQRNKGNFPGRFSGRQFSNSRSEMNVSTLELGDSALYLCASSLSRARYEQYFGPGTRLTVT.

The rearrangement links TRBV4-1 to TRBJ1-5, with TRBD1 matching over 9 bases. Losses at the gene ends were 0 bases for V and 6 bases for J; bases not matched to a gene: 6. CDR1 MGHRA and CDR2 YSYEKL come from the germline V gene. This CDR3 spans 16 amino acids. The CDR3 sequence is CASSQDGGQGAQPQHF. The CDR3 nucleotides are TGCGCCAGCAGCCAAGACGGGGGACAGGGCGCTCAGCCCCAGCATTTT.

This clone was detected a few times. The chain links TRBV7-6 to TRBJ2-3, with 11 positions matching TRBD2. CDR3 size: 18 residues. Germline CDR1 SGHVS, CDR2 FNYEAQ. V shed 0 bases and J 0 bases; nucleotides not matched to a gene: 5. The CDR3 spells CASSLALAGASSTDTQYF. The CDR3 nucleotides read TGTGCCAGCAGCTTAGCACTAGCGGGGGCCTCTAGCACAGATACGCAGTATTTT.

The chain is built from TRBV5-4 and TRBJ2-2; 11 nucleotides match TRBD1. CDR1 SGHNT and CDR2 YYREEE come from the germline V gene (reference sequence). The CDR3 has 17 residues. Trimming at V came to 2 bases and at J to 5 bases, leaving 8 bases not matched to a gene. Here the CDR3 reads CASSLAGTGGITGELFF. DNA for the CDR3: TGTGCCAGCAGCTTAGCCGGGACAGGGGGAATAACCGGGGAGCTGTTTTTT.

The chain is built from TRBV19 and TRBJ1-1; 7 bases line up with TRBD1. The CDR3 runs 15 residues. Germline CDR1 and CDR2: LNHDA and SQIVND (reference sequence). V shed 8 bases, J shed 1 base, and the junction held 10 bases outside the gene matches. CDR3 in amino acids: CASRGNRGKNTEAFF. CDR3 nucleotide sequence: TGTGCCAGTCGGGGAAACAGGGGAAAGAACACTGAAGCTTTCTTT.

The rearrangement uses TRBV5-1 and TRBJ2-1; D is unclear. Trimming pared 1 base from V and 0 bases from J, leaving 14 bases between. This CDR3 contains 17 residues. Looked up from germline, CDR1 is SGHRS and CDR2 is YFSETQ. In nucleotides, the CDR3 is TGCGCCAGCAGCTTGCGGCCTCAGGTTAGCTCCTACAATGAGCAGTTCTTC. This gives the protein CASSLRPQVSSYNEQFF.

In its sample, this clone was seen a few times. This chain joins TRBV7-3 and TRBJ1-3; no clear D gene. The V end was cut by 5 bases, the J end by 2 bases, with 13 bases between. The germline V gene encodes CDR1 SGHTA and CDR2 FQGTGA. The length of the CDR3 is 15 residues. CDR3 DNA sequence: TGTGCCAGCAGCCCCTCAGGCGGGGCTGGAAACACCATATATTTT. This sequence encodes CASSPSGGAGNTIYF.

About this clone itself: Other nucleotide sequences from this sample produce the same CDR3. The V and J genes are TRBV30 and TRBJ1-2; D is ambiguous. The germline gives CDR1 GTSNPN, CDR2 SVGIG (reference sequence). Trimming removed 1 base at V and 0 bases at J, with 9 bases between. This CDR3 has 14 amino acids. CDR3 bases: TGTGCCTGGAGTGAGGGAGGGCCTAACTATGGCTACACCTTC. Protein product: CAWSEGGPNYGYTF.

V and J are TRBV10-3 and TRBJ1-2; D may be TRBD1 (6 bases). Deletions cut 6 bases from V and 8 bases from J, with 13 bases between. The CDR3 totals 12 residues. The germline V gene encodes CDR1 ENHRY and CDR2 SYGVKD. CDR3 nucleotide sequence: TGTGCCATCAGGTTAGGGGGTTACGGCTACACCTTC. It yields the protein CAIRLGGYGYTF.

The chain uses TRBV7-3 and TRBJ1-5, with D perhaps matching TRBD1 (6 bases). Germline CDR1 is SGHTA and CDR2 is FQGTGA. There are 18 residues in the CDR3. Trimming cost V 2 bases and J 0 bases, with 17 bases left between them. The CDR3: CASSLPPTTGISNQPQHF. The CDR3 DNA is TGTGCCAGCAGCTTACCTCCGACCACAGGGATTAGCAATCAGCCCCAGCATTTT.

The rearrangement links TRBV5-1 to TRBJ1-4; no definite D call. This CDR3 spans 13 amino acids. V was pared by 5 bases and J by 5 bases, with 10 bases between. CDR1 SGHRS and CDR2 YFSETQ come from the germline V gene. For the CDR3, the DNA is TGCGCCAGCAGACCAGGTGGGAATGAAAAACTGTTTTTT. Its protein product is CASRPGGNEKLFF.

The chain couples TRBV18 to TRBJ1-2; no firm D call. Germline V CDR1 and CDR2: KGHSH, LQKENI. Trimming removed 3 bases from V and 3 bases from J, with 8 bases in between. CDR3 length equals 13 residues. CDR3 residues: CASSPLGDYGYTF. The DNA of the CDR3 is TGTGCCAGCTCACCGCTAGGTGACTATGGCTACACCTTC.

The V call is TRBV5-1, the J call TRBJ2-3, with 9 bases lining up with TRBD1. The CDR3 extends over 16 amino acids. Germline assignment: CDR1 SGHRS and CDR2 YFSETQ. The ends lost 4 bases at V and 4 bases at J; junction bases unmatched: 10. CDR3 in DNA: TGCGCCAGCAGCCGCCGGACAGGGGTTAACGCAGATACGCAGTATTTT. Translating gives CASSRRTGVNADTQYF.

This clone was seen a few times. This rearrangement joins TRBV7-9 to TRBJ2-2; no reliable D call. V lost 6 bases, J lost 7 bases, and 12 bases lay in between. The CDR3 covers 13 residues. Germline-derived CDR1 and CDR2 are SEHNR and FQNEAQ (reference sequence). The CDR3 DNA sequence: TGTGCCAGCAGGGATCCGCGAGGCGGGGAGCTGTTTTTT. This codes for CASRDPRGGELFF.

Only a few counts were recorded for this clone. V is TRBV9 and J is TRBJ1-1; TRBD1 matches at 10 bases. V gave up 2 bases and J gave up 7 bases; unmatched junction bases: 11. The CDR3 extends over 16 amino acids. Per the germline V gene, CDR1 is SGDLS and CDR2 is YYNGEE. This CDR3 reads CASSVGTGDISDEAFF. DNA of the CDR3: TGTGCCAGCAGCGTGGGGACAGGGGACATAAGTGATGAAGCTTTCTTT.

Only a few counts were recorded for this clone. The rearrangement joins TRBV12-3 or TRBV12-4 to TRBJ1-4; 7 nucleotides match TRBD1. The CDR3 spans 13 residues. V trimming: 6 bases; J trimming: 7 bases; junction bases outside the gene matches: 5. The CDR3 spells CASRQGMAEKLFF. CDR3 nucleotide sequence: TGTGCCAGCAGACAGGGGATGGCTGAAAAACTGTTTTTT.

The chain couples TRBV25-1 to TRBJ1-3, with D perhaps TRBD1 (5 bases). From germline, CDR1 is MGHDK and CDR2 SYGVNS. Trimming stripped 0 bases from V and 8 bases from J, with 11 bases between. The CDR3 contains 14 residues. For the CDR3, the DNA is TGTGCCAGCAGTGAATATAACAGGATGGACACCATATATTTT. Its protein is CASSEYNRMDTIYF.

CDR3 nucleotides: TGCAGCGGCGGAATTTGGGATACGCAGTATTTT. Translating it yields CSGGIWDTQYF. The chain joins TRBV20-1 to TRBJ2-3, with D hard to call. Per the germline V gene, CDR1 is DFQATT and CDR2 is SNEGSKA (reference sequence). The CDR3 consists of 11 residues.

This clone was detected a few times. This chain joins TRBV30 and TRBJ2-4; 8 nucleotides match TRBD1. Looked up from germline, CDR1 is GTSNPN and CDR2 is SVGIG (reference sequence). V lost 3 bases and J lost 3; bases outside the gene matches: 1. The CDR3 contains 13 residues. CDR3 DNA sequence: TGTGCCTGGAGGGGGACAGGCAAAAACATTCAGTACTTC. Protein sequence: CAWRGTGKNIQYF.

This clone was detected only a few times. The CDR3 here is CASSPGTSGNTIYF. The CDR3 DNA follows: TGCGCCAGCAGCCCCGGGACATCTGGAAACACCATATATTTT. V usage is TRBV5-1 and J usage is TRBJ1-3; tentatively, D is TRBD1 (6 bases). CDR1 is SGHRS and CDR2 is YFSETQ in the germline V gene. The CDR3 is 14 residues long. V lost 4 bases, J lost 1 base, and 9 bases lay in between.

This clone was seen a handful of times. This chain uses TRBV5-6 with TRBJ1-3; D ambiguous. There are 14 residues in the CDR3. Germline V gives CDR1 SGHDT, CDR2 YYEEEE. V was pared by 4 bases and J by 6 bases, with 14 bases between. The CDR3 here is CASSIRRLENTIYF. The CDR3 DNA reads as TGTGCCAGCAGCATCCGCAGGCTTGAAAACACCATATATTTT.

The V gene is TRBV21-1, the J gene TRBJ2-5; TRBD1, the D gene given by the table, was not confirmed from the DNA. TRBV21-1 is classified as a pseudogene. The CDR3 is 15 amino acids. CDR3 residues: CASSPRTGSKETQYF. CDR3 in DNA: TGTGCCAGCAGCCCGCGGACAGGGAGTAAGGAGACCCAGTACTTC.

V usage is TRBV11-2 and J usage is TRBJ2-3; 9 bases are a match to TRBD2. The germline V gene encodes CDR1 SGHAT and CDR2 FQNNGV. The length of the CDR3 is 14 residues. V lost 4 bases and J lost 7; bases outside the gene matches: 6. Here the CDR3 DNA reads TGTGCCAGCAGCTCGACTAGCGGTTCCAATACGCAGTATTTT. This encodes CASSSTSGSNTQYF.